This T cell receptor (beta chain) was sequenced in a study of CD8 T cells in ankylosing spondylitis. The V gene end was trimmed by 4 bases and the J gene end by 11 bases; junction bases not matched to a gene: 19. The CDR3 contains 17 residues. CDR1 and CDR2 (germline): DFQATT, SNEGSKA (reference sequence). In its sample, this clonotype was seen many times. With molecular barcodes, quantitative 5'-RACE was used to make the TCR beta libraries. Using its own MiXCR run on the 5' RACE reads, TCRdb lists one record per CDR3 protein. The table records 200,000 to 250,000 distinct CDR3 sequences, roughly 10% of them present only once.

The sequencing sample was made of blood, either unsorted or a sorted T cell fraction (not recorded which). This receptor was identified in a male donor with ankylosing spondylitis or in good health (not recorded which). The chain joins TRBV20-1 to TRBJ1-6; 8 bases are a match to TRBD1. The CDR3 sequence is CSATVQTARQGSTPLHF. In DNA form, the CDR3 reads TGCAGTGCTACCGTTCAGACGGCCAGACAGGGGTCTACACCCCTCCACTTT.